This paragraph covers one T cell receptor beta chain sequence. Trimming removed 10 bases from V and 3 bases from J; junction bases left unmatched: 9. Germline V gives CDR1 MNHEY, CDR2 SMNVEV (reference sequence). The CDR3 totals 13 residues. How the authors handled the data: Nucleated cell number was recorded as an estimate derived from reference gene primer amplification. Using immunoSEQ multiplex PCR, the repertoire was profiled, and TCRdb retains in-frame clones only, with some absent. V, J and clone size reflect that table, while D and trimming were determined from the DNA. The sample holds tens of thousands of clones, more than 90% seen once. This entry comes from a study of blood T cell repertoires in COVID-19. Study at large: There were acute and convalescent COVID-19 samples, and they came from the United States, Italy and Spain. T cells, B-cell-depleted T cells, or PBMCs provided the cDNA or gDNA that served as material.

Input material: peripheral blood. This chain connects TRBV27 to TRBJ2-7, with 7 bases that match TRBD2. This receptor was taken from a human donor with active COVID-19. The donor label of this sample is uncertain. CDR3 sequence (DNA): TGTGCCATCCGACGGGACTATGGCTACGAGCAGTACTTC. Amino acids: CAIRRDYGYEQYF.